This entry concerns a single TCR beta chain. Its recognized antigen is unknown. One base away there is no much larger clone; base qualities are not given. In total, more than 500 healthy bone marrow donors made up the cohort. At the time of sampling, every cohort member was nominally healthy, though immune exposures that went unrecorded were likely present. The donor tested CMV seronegative, placing the donor among the 350 or so seronegative members of the cohort. Each donor provided a peripheral blood sample, and peripheral blood mononuclear cells were used for TCR beta sequencing. Genomic DNA was extracted from the blood cell samples with the Qiagen DNeasy Blood Extraction Kit. This record comes from a study of cytomegalovirus exposure and HLA in healthy donors listed by TCRdb under 2017. About the study as a whole: An earlier analysis of about 560 of the donors reported approximately 280 Gb of sequence data and roughly 120 million unique TCR beta sequences obtained from about 180 million T cells. About 330 gigabases of sequencing data and approximately 91 million unique TCR sequences made up an early release that covered 640 HLA-typed donors. The genetic ancestry cluster associated with self-reported Caucasian donors included about four fifths of the 300 to 400 genotyped donors. The study aimed to test whether cataloging public T cell receptors could reveal signatures of past pathogen exposure. Using immunosequencing, the study profiled T cell repertoires from 500 to 800 subjects and related those repertoires to cytomegalovirus serostatus. Along with the approximately 700-subject first cohort, a separate validation cohort of over a hundred different subjects was used. To predict cytomegalovirus infection status, the study brought together high-throughput TCR immunosequencing, statistical association of individual TCRs with disease status, and machine learning. To study patterns of TCR occurrence, a later analysis re-analyzed previously published TCR beta repertoires from around 660 donors and added high-resolution HLA genotyping. In the later analysis, no new phenotypic data were used to find candidate immune exposures; instead, reliance was placed on TCR beta sequences and their occurrence across donors. An earlier analysis of nearly 600 of the donors applied high-throughput TCR beta sequencing to assess whether each TCR beta V gene segment acted as functional or pseudogenic. Donor age, sex, ethnicity and CMV serostatus were compiled alongside the repertoire data. A later genetic analysis used genome-wide SNP genotypes for about three fifths of the 666 donors, treating that subset as a discovery cohort. All discovery cohort repertoires had been generated on a single sequencing platform. HLA typing included class I and class II loci at four-digit resolution. Typing coverage varied by locus: about 629-640 donors for A, B, C, DRB1 and DQB1; about 520 for DQA1; more than 600 for DPA1; more than 450 for DPB1. Roughly 5 DR-DQ haplotypes were handled as single units for association and clustering, since linkage in the cohort was strong. On average, around 200,000 unique TCR beta nucleotide sequences were sequenced per donor among roughly 430 genotyped donors of the cohort, with 15% to 20% of those sequences being non-productive.

The library was obtained by the immunoSEQ multiplex PCR assay. A mixture of 60 forward primers for TCR Vbeta segments and 13 reverse primers for TCR Jbeta segments was used in the multiplex PCR. Amplification of the CDR3 region of rearranged TCR beta genes was performed with a multiplex PCR assay on genomic DNA. On the Illumina HiSeq System, the amplified TCR beta libraries were sequenced as 87-base-pair reads. The original methods were these. Across the roughly 600 repertoires, a later analysis counted 75 million to 90 million unique TCR beta chains, 9 million to 14 million of which were shared by at least two donors. Raw reads were error-corrected and collapsed into unique sequences with a nearest-neighbor algorithm that merged closely related sequences to remove PCR and sequencing errors. CDR3 sequences were aligned to IMGT reference sequences to assign V, D and J gene segments. For a sequence to be retained, a match of at least six nucleotides was required to both a V gene segment and a J gene segment. A rearrangement was called productive if the CDR3 had no stop codons and remained in frame with V and J, and every other rearrangement was called non-productive. Following IMGT convention, CDR3 was defined as the stretch from the second conserved V-encoded cysteine up to the conserved J-encoded phenylalanine. In an earlier analysis of roughly 610 of the donors, sequences lacking an unambiguous match to a single V gene segment were excluded. In an earlier analysis of about 590 of the donors, a V segment was called functional when productive rearrangements were above 56.7%, and segregating when the standard deviation between donors exceeded 5%. A statistical classification framework was built to diagnose cytomegalovirus status from the catalog of TCR beta chain sequences. A later analysis assigned V and J genes by comparing TCR nucleotide sequences with IMGT/GENE-DB human TR gene sequences. The TCRdist pipeline was used in a later analysis to assign CDR3 sequences and most-parsimonious VDJ recombination scenarios. A later analysis defined each TCR beta chain by its CDR3 amino acid sequence plus V-gene family, and excluded reads lacking a unique V-gene family. As a way to deal with suspected cross-contamination and a sequencing artifact, a later analysis dropped 500 to 700 nucleotide sequences that were highly shared and had low generation probability. In a later analysis, a clonal expansion index for each public chain was calculated from normalized within-repertoire ranks of inferred template counts. In a later analysis, generation probabilities were computed using a VDJ recombination model fitted to out-of-frame rearrangements, and the results were checked against IGoR. In a later analysis, hypergeometric tests were used to score TCR-TCR, TCR-HLA and TCR-CMV co-occurrence, with a repertoire-size bias correction applied to TCR pairs. In a later analysis, false discovery rates were estimated by permuting HLA or CMV assignments 20 times. In a later analysis, co-occurring TCRs were grouped using DBSCAN, with TCRdist sequence similarity added in when clustering inside HLA-allele-positive subsets. Repertoires with fewer than 30,000 or more than 120,000 public chains were left out of co-occurrence clustering, as were about five repertoires with anomalous nucleotide sharing. In TCRdb, the immuneACCESS table is reduced to in-frame sequences with V and J assigned. These tables do not hold every clone; where another copy was compared, an unresolved V gene accounts for under half, and the others remain unexplained. Clonal size and the V and J genes are those of that table, whereas D and trimming came from the DNA. Counted in this sample were 120,000 to 150,000 clones; 65% to 90% of them appeared once. The leading ten clones occupy roughly 2.9% of the sample.

Cut back by 0 bases and 7 bases, the V and J ends lie 9 bases apart. The CDR3, cysteine through phenylalanine, is 13 amino acids long. Just CDR3 DNA is preserved here, 39 bases in frame from base 1. CDR1 GTSNPN and CDR2 SVGIG are derived from the germline V gene (reference sequence). Paper-wide results and their limitations: A further reported finding was that TCR beta sequences accurately predicted the HLA-A and HLA-B alleles for most subjects in the first cohort. The authors suggested that the approach could potentially be extended to other disease states and immunological phenotypes. In a later genetic analysis, a missense DCLRE1C variant was associated with V-gene and J-gene trimming of TCR beta chains, and the association was replicated in an independent cohort. Compared with the 666-donor mean, donors in an Asian-associated ancestry cluster had fewer N-insertions in productive TCRs, according to a later genetic analysis. The presence/absence analyses assumed that sequencing depth was roughly uniform across donors, and that assumption may not be true. Most TCR sequences were observed very rarely across donors, whereas some public TCRs were present in many individuals. A group of highly shared sequence variants was considered likely to be a technical artifact of the sequencing pipeline. In vitro tests confirmed that a few of the cytomegalovirus-associated TCR beta chains recognize cytomegalovirus antigens. Because HLA typing was unavailable for some donors at each locus, only the typed subset was used in association tests. An earlier analysis of approximately 570 of the donors showed that most TCR beta V segments appeared in productive rearrangements either about 87% or about 30% of the time, which broadly matched IMGT annotations. Most CMV-associated TCR beta chains appeared to be HLA-restricted in a later analysis, and the HLA associations seemed to be driven largely by CMV exposure. In a later analysis, HLA-associated TCR beta chains showed more clonal expansion and lower generation probabilities than non-associated chains that were equally common. In a later analysis, the rate of TCR association differed among HLA loci, with DRB1 alleles having the most associated TCRs and HLA-C alleles having the fewest. Because counts were too low, roughly 17 rarely observed V segments, including chromosome 9 orphons, were left out of the earlier analysis of about 500 of the donors. CMV serostatus was the only immune exposure information available for the cohort. Correlated functional status among segregating V segments might reflect linkage disequilibrium, but an unknown experimental factor could not be ruled out. In a later analysis, several top co-occurrence clusters were reported to appear linked to parvovirus B19, influenza, CMV and Epstein-Barr virus. The classifier was reported to diagnose cytomegalovirus status with high specificity and sensitivity in both the original cohort and the validation cohort. This cohort had only TCR beta chains sequenced, and the lack of alpha or paired-chain data limited which features could be detected. Assigning TCR associations to individual alleles was difficult when HLA alleles, especially DR and DQ, strongly co-occurred. The study listed 150 to 200 TCR beta chains as associated with cytomegalovirus. At a false discovery rate of 0.05, a later analysis linked 15,000 to 20,000 TCR beta sequences to specific HLA alleles. Because the 87-base-pair reads could not distinguish some IMGT-functional V segments, including TRBV6-2 and TRBV6-3, those segments were excluded.

The origin of this receptor is a woman aged 25 to 39 in good health and CMV-seronegative. Sequenced sample: PBMCs. Rearrangement joined TRBV30 to TRBJ2-2; the D gene cannot be resolved reliably. The CDR3 corresponds to CAWSVRLSGELFF. The DNA sequence is as follows: TGTGCCTGGAGTGTACGTCTTAGCGGGGAGCTGTTTTTT.